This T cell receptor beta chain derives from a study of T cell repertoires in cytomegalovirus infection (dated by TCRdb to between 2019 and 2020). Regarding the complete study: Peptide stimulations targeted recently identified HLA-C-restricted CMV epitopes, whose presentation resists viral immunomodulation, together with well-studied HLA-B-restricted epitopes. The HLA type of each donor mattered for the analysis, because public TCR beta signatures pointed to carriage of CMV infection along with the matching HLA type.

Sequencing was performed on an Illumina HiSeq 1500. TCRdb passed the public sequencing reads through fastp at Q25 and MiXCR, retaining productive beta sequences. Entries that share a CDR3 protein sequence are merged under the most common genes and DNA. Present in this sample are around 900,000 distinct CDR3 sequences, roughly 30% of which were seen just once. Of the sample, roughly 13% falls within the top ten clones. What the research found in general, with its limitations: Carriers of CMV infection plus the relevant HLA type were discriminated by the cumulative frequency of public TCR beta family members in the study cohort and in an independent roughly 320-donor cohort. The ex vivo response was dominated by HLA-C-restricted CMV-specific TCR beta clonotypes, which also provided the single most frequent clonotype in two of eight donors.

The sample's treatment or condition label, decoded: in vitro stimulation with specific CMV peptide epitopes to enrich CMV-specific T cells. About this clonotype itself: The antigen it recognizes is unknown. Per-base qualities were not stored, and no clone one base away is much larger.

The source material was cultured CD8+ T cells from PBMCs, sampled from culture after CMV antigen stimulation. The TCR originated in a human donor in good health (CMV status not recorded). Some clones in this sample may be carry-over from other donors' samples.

The CDR3: CASSPPTGTSSGTQYF. The DNA reads as follows: TGTGCCAGCAGCCCGCCGACCGGGACTTCGAGTGGTACGCAGTATTTT. The sequence links TRBV7-9 to TRBJ2-3; tentative D gene TRBD2, with 6 bases matching. V lost 5 bases and J lost 8 bases; the stretch between them is 23 bases long. Including cysteine and phenylalanine, the CDR3 has 16 amino acids. Of the read, only the CDR3 DNA is kept; its 48 bases are in frame from base 1. Sequences SEHNR (CDR1) and FQNEAQ (CDR2) are obtained from the germline V gene (reference sequence).